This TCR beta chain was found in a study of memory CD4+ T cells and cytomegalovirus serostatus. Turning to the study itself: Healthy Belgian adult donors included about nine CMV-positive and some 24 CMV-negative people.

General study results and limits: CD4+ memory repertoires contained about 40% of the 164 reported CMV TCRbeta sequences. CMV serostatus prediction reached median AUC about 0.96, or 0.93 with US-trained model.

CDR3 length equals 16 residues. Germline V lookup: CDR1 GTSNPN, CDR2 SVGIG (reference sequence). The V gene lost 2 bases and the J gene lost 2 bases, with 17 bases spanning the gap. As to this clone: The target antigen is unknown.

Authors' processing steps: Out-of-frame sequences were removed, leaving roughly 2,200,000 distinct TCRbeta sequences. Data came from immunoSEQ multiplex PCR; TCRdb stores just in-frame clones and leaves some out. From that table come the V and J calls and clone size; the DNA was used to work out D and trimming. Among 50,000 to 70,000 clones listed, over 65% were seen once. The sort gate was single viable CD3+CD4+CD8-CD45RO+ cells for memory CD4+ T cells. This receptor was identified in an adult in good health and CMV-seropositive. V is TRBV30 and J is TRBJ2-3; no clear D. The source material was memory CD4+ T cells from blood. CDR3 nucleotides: TGTGCCTGGAGTCCCATTGGGGTGGCGTACACAGATACGCAGTATTTT. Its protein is CAWSPIGVAYTDTQYF.